The 32 T cell receptor beta chains presented below share a single source sample, sequenced in a study of response to subunit inactivated influenza vaccine. MiXCR, applied by TCRdb to the RT-PCR reads, yields one record per CDR3 protein. The sample lists about 620,000 distinct CDR3 sequences, 12% seen once, with 10% in the top ten. Material: PBMCs from blood, obtained on the day of vaccination. Receptors were obtained from a man aged 45-65 years who received an inactivated influenza vaccine.

The chain recombines TRBV4-1 with TRBJ2-7; D tentatively reads TRBD1 or TRBD2 (6 bases each). Trimming shortened V by 4 bases and J by 2 bases, and 21 bases separated the two germline ends. The CDR3 length is 17 residues. Germline CDR1 and CDR2: MGHRA and YSYEKL. The CDR3 coding sequence is TGCGCCAGCAGCCCCAGTTCCGGGCCGGGGGCCGCCTACGAGCAGTACTTC. Translating it yields CASSPSSGPGAAYEQYF.

The CDR3 nucleotides are TGCGCCAGCAGCCAAGTGGCTGGGGCGGGGGGCTACAATGAGCAGTTCTTC. Protein sequence: CASSQVAGAGGYNEQFF. The rearrangement joins TRBV4-3 to TRBJ2-1; 8 nucleotides line up with TRBD2. Losses at the gene ends were 1 base for V and 3 bases for J; bases not matched to a gene: 8. Germline V lookup: CDR1 LGHNA, CDR2 YSLEER. This CDR3 is built from 17 residues.

There are many counts of this clonotype. The chain has TRBV12-3 or TRBV12-4 and TRBJ2-3, with 8 bases fitting TRBD2. After removal of 8 bases from V and 2 bases from J, the junction contained 9 bases not matched to a gene. This CDR3 is built from 15 residues. The CDR3: CASLILAANTDTQYF. The CDR3 DNA reads TGTGCCAGCCTTATACTAGCGGCAAACACAGATACGCAGTATTTT.

This clonotype was counted between two and nine times. The rearrangement joins TRBV29-1 to TRBJ2-7; 7 bases are a match to TRBD2. The CDR3 contains 15 residues. The V and J ends lost 0 bases and 2 bases, in that order; junction bases with no gene match: 7. Germline V gives CDR1 SQVTM, CDR2 ANQGSEA. CDR3 sequence (DNA): TGCAGCGTTGAAGAGGTCGGCGGGAGCACCTACGAGCAGTACTTC. Translation gives CSVEEVGGSTYEQYF.

This chain uses TRBV19 with TRBJ1-6; 9 nucleotides agree with TRBD1. The CDR3 covers 14 residues. Germline-derived CDR1 and CDR2 are LNHDA and SQIVND (reference sequence). The V segment lost 7 bases and the J segment 7 bases; nucleotides outside the gene matches: 5. The CDR3 sequence is CASTGTGGNSPLHF. The CDR3 DNA sequence: TGTGCCAGTACGGGCACAGGGGGCAATTCACCCCTCCACTTT.

There are a few counts of this clonotype. The chain links TRBV7-2 to TRBJ2-1; 14 bases fit TRBD2. With V trimmed by 4 bases and J by 6 bases, 8 bases remained unmatched. Germline lookup yields CDR1 SGHTA and CDR2 FQGNSA. CDR3 size: 17 residues. This chain's CDR3 is CASSSAGLAGESNEQFF. As DNA, the CDR3 is TGTGCCAGCAGCTCGGCGGGACTAGCGGGAGAATCCAATGAGCAGTTCTTC.

The chain carries TRBV20-1 and TRBJ2-2; 11 bases match TRBD2. The CDR3 has 16 amino acids. V gave up 0 bases and J gave up 5 bases; unmatched junction bases: 5. Germline CDR1 is DFQATT and CDR2 is SNEGSKA (reference sequence). CDR3 in amino acids: CSARDLAGGLTGELFF. The CDR3 DNA follows: TGCAGTGCTAGAGATCTAGCGGGGGGCCTAACCGGGGAGCTGTTTTTT.

This clonotype showed up just a few times. V is TRBV29-1 and J is TRBJ2-3; 8 bases align to TRBD2. CDR1 and CDR2 (germline): SQVTM, ANQGSEA. This CDR3 is 14 amino acids long. V shed 6 bases and J 2 bases; nucleotides not matched to a gene: 7. CDR3 bases: TGCAGCGTCCAAGCGGGAGCCCCCACAGATACGCAGTATTTT. Translated: CSVQAGAPTDTQYF.

The V call is TRBV5-1, the J call TRBJ2-1; 14 positions agree with TRBD2. V lost 3 bases to trimming and J lost 0 bases; unmatched junction nucleotides: 8. This CDR3 has 19 residues. The V gene's germline CDR1 is SGHRS and CDR2 YFSETQ. In DNA form, the CDR3 reads TGCGCCAGCAGCTCGCAGGGACTAGCGGGGGCCAGCTCCTACAATGAGCAGTTCTTC. Translation: CASSSQGLAGASSYNEQFF.

This clonotype showed up many times. The V call is TRBV5-1, the J call TRBJ2-7; D possibly corresponds to TRBD2 (6 bases). The germline CDR1 and CDR2 sequences are SGHRS and YFSETQ. V was pared by 4 bases and J by 5 bases, with 13 bases between. The CDR3 consists of 13 residues. The CDR3 DNA follows: TGCGCCAGCAGCACCCGTCTAGCGAACGAGCAGTACTTC. Protein: CASSTRLANEQYF.

Here the CDR3 reads CASSLSASGAYEQYF. CDR3 coding DNA: TGTGCCAGCAGCTTATCGGCTAGCGGGGCCTACGAGCAGTACTTC. This chain uses TRBV7-8 with TRBJ2-7, with 9 positions matching TRBD2. J was trimmed by 2 bases and V by 2 bases; bases with no gene match: 4. Germline V gene sequence: CDR1 SGHVS, CDR2 FQNEAQ. The CDR3 runs 15 residues. Full variable domain (missing parts from reference TRBV7-8 and TRBJ2-7): GAGVSQSPRYKVAKRGQDVALRCDPISGHVSLFWYQQALGQGPEFLTYFQNEAQLDKSGLPSDRFFAERPEGSVSTLKIQRTQQEDSAVYLCASSLSASGAYEQYFGPGTRLTVT.

This clonotype appeared a few times. J is TRBJ2-1 and V is TRBV10-3; D is perhaps TRBD1 (7 bases). Germline V lookup: CDR1 ENHRY, CDR2 SYGVKD. Trimming cost V 6 bases and J 5 bases, with 14 bases left between them. This CDR3 is 14 amino acids long. CDR3 DNA sequence: TGTGCCATCAGGGGACAGTGGGGGGACAATGAGCAGTTCTTC. Its translation is CAIRGQWGDNEQFF.

This clonotype was detected ten times or more. The chain combines TRBV27 with TRBJ2-1; the match to TRBD2 covers 13 bases. CDR3 length: 18 amino acids. The ends lost 8 bases at V and 4 bases at J; junction bases unmatched: 14. Per germline, CDR1 MNHEY and CDR2 SMNVEV (reference sequence). The CDR3 nucleotides read TGTGCCAGCTCTTCGGGGACTAGCGGGACCCGCTTGTACAATGAGCAGTTCTTC. Protein sequence: CASSSGTSGTRLYNEQFF.

This clonotype was detected ten times or more. The V and J genes are TRBV6-2 or TRBV6-3 and TRBJ1-1, with D uncertain. The CDR3 totals 16 residues. The V gene lost 0 bases and the J gene lost 3 bases, with 14 bases spanning the gap. Germline CDR1 MNHEY, CDR2 SVGEGT. CDR3 loop: CASSYSNPPTDTEAFF. CDR3 sequence (DNA): TGTGCCAGCAGTTACTCGAACCCTCCGACTGACACTGAAGCTTTCTTT.

This clonotype occurred many times. Mismatch with germline at one junction end may stem from a read error. This rearrangement joins TRBV20-1 to TRBJ2-1, with D perhaps TRBD2 (6 bases). The germline CDR1 and CDR2 sequences are DFQATT and SNEGSKA (reference sequence). This CDR3 contains 8 residues. The CDR3 DNA sequence: TGCAGTGCTGGGGACTTGCGCTTC. Translation: CSAGDLRF.

With respect to this clonotype: This may be a read error: a much more frequent sequence differs by one nucleotide. The rearrangement joins TRBV3-1 to TRBJ2-2; D not resolved. CDR3 length: 13 amino acids. Per the germline V gene, CDR1 is LGHDT and CDR2 is YNNKEL (reference sequence). Trimming took 1 base from V and 4 from J, leaving 4 bases between them. CDR3 protein: CASSQVVTGELFF. CDR3 in DNA: TGTGCCAGCAGCCAAGTGGTCACCGGGGAGCTGTTTTTT.

This clonotype occurred a few times. The chain carries TRBV4-3 and TRBJ2-6, with TRBD1 matching 9 bases. V gave up 3 bases and J gave up 0 bases; unmatched junction bases: 12. CDR1 and CDR2 from the germline V gene are LGHNA and YSLEER. This CDR3 has 20 residues. The CDR3 sequence: CASSQRVGQGQISGANVLTF. CDR3 nucleotide sequence: TGCGCCAGCAGCCAGAGGGTCGGACAGGGGCAAATCTCTGGGGCCAACGTCCTGACTTTC.

Of note for this clonotype: At one end the junction does not follow the germline gene, possibly because of a read error. The genes are TRBV7-2 and TRBJ1-1, with D tentatively TRBD1 (5 bases). The CDR3 sequence is 13 residues long. CDR1 and CDR2 (germline): SGHTA, FQGNSA. The chain's CDR3 is CASSLGQNIEAFF. For the CDR3, the DNA is TGTGCCAGCAGCTTAGGACAGAACATTGAAGCTTTCTTT.

This clonotype was observed many times. V usage is TRBV7-2 and J usage is TRBJ2-5, with TRBD1 matching over 8 bases. CDR1 SGHTA and CDR2 FQGNSA come from the germline V gene. This CDR3 region has 14 residues. V lost 5 bases, J lost 2 bases, and 4 bases stayed unmatched. The DNA for the CDR3 is TGTGCCAGCAGCCTTCGGACAGGGCAAGAGACCCAGTACTTC. Amino acid sequence: CASSLRTGQETQYF.

This rearrangement joins TRBV4-2 to TRBJ1-4; TRBD1 is a possible D gene (5 bases). Germline-derived CDR1 and CDR2 are LGHNA and YNFKEQ. Trimming cost V 5 bases and J 8 bases, with 21 bases left between them. The CDR3 sequence is 16 residues long. Here the CDR3 DNA reads TGTGCCAGCAGCGCACGACCGGGGACGGGAATAGAAAAACTGTTTTTT. Protein sequence: CASSARPGTGIEKLFF.

This clonotype appeared many times. The chain joins TRBV20-1 to TRBJ2-1; 8 nucleotides agree with TRBD2. This CDR3 region has 15 residues. Germline lookup yields CDR1 DFQATT and CDR2 SNEGSKA (reference sequence). V dropped 5 bases and J dropped 1; count of bases not matched to a gene: 7. In DNA, the CDR3 is TGCAGTGCTCCCCCCGGGAGGGGGTCCTACAATGAGCAGTTCTTC. Translation: CSAPPGRGSYNEQFF.

This clonotype was seen many times. The chain links TRBV6-2 or TRBV6-3 to TRBJ2-7; a weak D match, TRBD1 (5 bases). Trimming cost V 5 bases and J 1 base, with 12 bases left between them. CDR1 is MNHEY, CDR2 SVGEGT, per germline. This CDR3 contains 14 residues. CDR3 protein: CASSKRTRSYEQYF. The CDR3 bases are TGTGCCAGCAGTAAACGGACACGATCCTACGAGCAGTACTTC.

This clonotype has a count of ten or more. This rearrangement joins TRBV5-1 to TRBJ2-5; D is ambiguous. Germline loops: CDR1 SGHRS, CDR2 YFSETQ. Trimming shortened V by 0 bases and J by 3 bases, and 9 bases separated the two germline ends. The CDR3 is 14 amino acids. The CDR3 protein is CASSLVRREETQYF. CDR3 sequence (DNA): TGCGCCAGCAGCTTGGTCAGAAGGGAAGAGACCCAGTACTTC.

The sample holds a few counts of this clonotype. The V call is TRBV3-1, the J call TRBJ2-5, with TRBD1 matching 7 bases. This CDR3 has 16 amino acids. CDR1 and CDR2 from the germline V gene are LGHDT and YNNKEL (reference sequence). J lost 2 bases, V lost 1 base, and 7 bases had no gene match. CDR3 residues: CASSQVATGRQETQYF. DNA of the CDR3: TGTGCCAGCAGCCAAGTGGCGACAGGGCGTCAAGAGACCCAGTACTTC.

This clonotype came up a few times. The J gene is TRBJ2-1, the V gene TRBV28, with 10 bases aligning to TRBD2. V shed 4 bases, J shed 10 bases, and the junction held 13 bases outside the gene matches. Per germline, CDR1 MDHEN and CDR2 SYDVKM. The CDR3 spans 16 residues. The CDR3 region is CASSSRQLAGSREQFF. DNA for the CDR3: TGTGCCAGCAGTTCTCGTCAACTAGCGGGATCACGGGAGCAGTTCTTC.

J is TRBJ2-2 and V is TRBV11-2; 10 bases are a match to TRBD2. The V and J ends lost 6 bases and 2 bases, in that order; junction bases with no gene match: 9. The CDR3 has 17 residues. CDR1 SGHAT and CDR2 FQNNGV come from the germline V gene. In DNA form, the CDR3 reads TGTGCCAGCAGGCGGATAAGACTAGCGGGCAACACCGGGGAGCTGTTTTTT. It translates to CASRRIRLAGNTGELFF. The complete variable domain, with remaining parts taken from reference TRBV11-2 and TRBJ2-2, reads EAGVAQSPRYKIIEKRQSVAFWCNPISGHATLYWYQQILGQGPKLLIQFQNNGVVDDSQLPKDRFSAERLKGVDSTLKIQPAKLEDSAVYLCASRRIRLAGNTGELFFGEGSRLTVL.

The CDR3 is CASSYSGREAFF. CDR3 DNA sequence: TGTGCCAGCAGTTACTCGGGACGAGAAGCTTTCTTT. This chain connects TRBV6-2 or TRBV6-3 to TRBJ1-1, with a weak D call TRBD1 (5 bases). This CDR3 spans 12 amino acids. The ends were cut back, 0 bases at V and 8 bases at J, with 7 bases in the middle. Germline lookup yields CDR1 MNHEY and CDR2 SVGEGT.

The chain carries TRBV4-3 and TRBJ1-2, with D unclear. V lost 0 bases and J 1 base, leaving 18 bases between the germline ends. The germline V gene encodes CDR1 LGHNA and CDR2 YSLEER. The CDR3 covers 18 residues. CDR3 residues: CASSQDISRVAVNYGYTF. The CDR3 DNA reads as TGCGCCAGCAGCCAAGATATTTCGCGCGTAGCCGTTAACTATGGCTACACCTTC.

The gene calls are TRBV5-1 and TRBJ2-6; 8 bases are shared with TRBD1. The length of the CDR3 is 17 residues. Germline V gene lookup returns CDR1 SGHRS and CDR2 YFSETQ. V lost 4 bases and J lost 2; bases outside the gene matches: 8. CDR3 loop: CASSVTGGLAGANVLTF. Here the CDR3 DNA reads TGCGCCAGCAGCGTAACAGGGGGTTTGGCTGGGGCCAACGTCCTGACTTTC.

CDR3: CASSKTGGSNQPQHF. The CDR3 bases are TGTGCCAGCAGTAAGACAGGGGGTAGCAATCAGCCCCAGCATTTT. This chain links TRBV6-2 or TRBV6-3 with TRBJ1-5, with TRBD1 matching over 9 bases. V lost 5 bases and J lost 0; bases outside the gene matches: 2. The CDR3 is 15 amino acids. Per the germline V gene, CDR1 is MNHEY and CDR2 is SVGEGT.

The genes are TRBV2 and TRBJ2-3; D is perhaps TRBD2 (6 bases). Trimming removed 9 bases at V and 1 base at J, with 14 bases between. CDR3 length: 14 amino acids. The V gene's germline CDR1 is SNHLY and CDR2 FYNNEI. CDR3 DNA sequence: TGTGCCAGTTCCCGAGCTAGCGGCACAGATACGCAGTATTTT. Its translation is CASSRASGTDTQYF.

This clonotype was seen a few times. J is TRBJ1-2 and V is TRBV4-2, with 7 positions matching TRBD1. Trimming took 0 bases from V and 4 from J; bases not matched to a gene: 2. CDR3 length: 14 residues. From germline, CDR1 is LGHNA and CDR2 YNFKEQ. The CDR3 region is CASSQERDSYGYTF. The CDR3, as DNA: TGTGCCAGCAGCCAAGAGAGGGACAGCTATGGCTACACCTTC.